The sequence of this T cell receptor beta chain was determined in a study of CD8+ T cells in alopecia areata. CDR3 length: 16 amino acids. CDR1 and CDR2 from the germline V gene are LGHNA and YNFKEQ. Trimming stripped 1 base from V and 4 bases from J, with 16 bases between. In each case, RNA was isolated and then reverse transcribed into cDNA as the sequencing template. Using immunoSEQ multiplex PCR, the repertoire was profiled, and TCRdb retains in-frame clones only, with some absent. The repertoire holds over 100,000 clones, with 45% to 50% as singletons. The sequences come from CD8+ T cells sorted from blood, collected at week 0. This TCR derives from a human donor with alopecia areata. V usage is TRBV4-2 and J usage is TRBJ2-5; TRBD2 might be the D (5 bases). The CDR3 here is CASSQVPRSGGETQYF. The CDR3 DNA reads as TGTGCCAGCAGCCAAGTACCGCGGAGCGGAGGAGAGACCCAGTACTTC.